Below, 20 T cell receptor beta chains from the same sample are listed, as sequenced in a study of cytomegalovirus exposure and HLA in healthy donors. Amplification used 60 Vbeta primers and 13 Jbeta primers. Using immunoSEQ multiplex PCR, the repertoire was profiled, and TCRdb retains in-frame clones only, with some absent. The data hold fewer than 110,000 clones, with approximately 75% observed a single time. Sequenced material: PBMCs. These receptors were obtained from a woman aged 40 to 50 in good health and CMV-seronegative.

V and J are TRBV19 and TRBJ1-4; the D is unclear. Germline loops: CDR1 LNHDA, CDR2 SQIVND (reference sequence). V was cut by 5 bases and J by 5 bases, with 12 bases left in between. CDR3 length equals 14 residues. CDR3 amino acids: CASSVAGGNEKLFF. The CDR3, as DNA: TGTGCCAGTAGTGTAGCAGGAGGAAATGAAAAACTGTTTTTT.

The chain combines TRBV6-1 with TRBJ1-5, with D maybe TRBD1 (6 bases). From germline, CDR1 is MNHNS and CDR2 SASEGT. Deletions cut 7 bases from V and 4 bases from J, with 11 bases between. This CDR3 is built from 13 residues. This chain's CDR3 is CASTKGGNQPQHF. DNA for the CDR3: TGTGCCAGCACGAAAGGGGGTAATCAGCCCCAGCATTTT.

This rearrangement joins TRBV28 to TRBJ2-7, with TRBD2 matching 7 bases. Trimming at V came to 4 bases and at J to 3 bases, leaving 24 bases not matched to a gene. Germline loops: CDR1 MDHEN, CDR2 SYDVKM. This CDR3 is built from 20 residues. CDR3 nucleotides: TGTGCCAGCAGTTCGCTCCTCGGTCTGGGGCGGGAGTACTACCACTACGAGCAGTACTTC. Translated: CASSSLLGLGREYYHYEQYF.

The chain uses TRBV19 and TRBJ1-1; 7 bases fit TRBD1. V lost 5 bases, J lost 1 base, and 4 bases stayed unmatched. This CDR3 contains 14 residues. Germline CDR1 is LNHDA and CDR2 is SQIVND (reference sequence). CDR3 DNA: TGTGCCAGTAGTCCCCAGGGGGGGAACACTGAAGCTTTCTTT. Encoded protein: CASSPQGGNTEAFF.

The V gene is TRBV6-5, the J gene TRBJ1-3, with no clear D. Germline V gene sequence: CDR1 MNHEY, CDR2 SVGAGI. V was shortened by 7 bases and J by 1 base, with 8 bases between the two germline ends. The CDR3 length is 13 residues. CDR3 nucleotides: TGTGCCAGCACACGGGGTTCTGGAAACACCATATATTTT. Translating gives CASTRGSGNTIYF.

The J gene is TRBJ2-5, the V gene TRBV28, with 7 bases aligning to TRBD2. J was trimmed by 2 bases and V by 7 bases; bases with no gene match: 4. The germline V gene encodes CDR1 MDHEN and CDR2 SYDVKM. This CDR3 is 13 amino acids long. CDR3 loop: CASNRAGQETQYF. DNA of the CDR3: TGTGCCAGCAATCGAGCGGGACAAGAGACCCAGTACTTC.

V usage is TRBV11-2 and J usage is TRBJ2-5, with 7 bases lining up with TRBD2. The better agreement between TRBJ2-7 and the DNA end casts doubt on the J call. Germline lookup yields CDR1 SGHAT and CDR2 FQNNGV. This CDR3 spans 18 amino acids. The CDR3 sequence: CASSLVGRRGGRGYEQYF. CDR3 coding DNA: TGTGCCAGCAGCTTAGTTGGCAGAAGAGGCGGGAGAGGGTACGAGCAGTACTTC.

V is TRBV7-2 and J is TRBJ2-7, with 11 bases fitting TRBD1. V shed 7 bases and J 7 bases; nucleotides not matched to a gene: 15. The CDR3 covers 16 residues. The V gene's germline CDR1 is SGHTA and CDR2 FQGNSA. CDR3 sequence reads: CASTNRGGTGGREQYF. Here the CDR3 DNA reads TGTGCCAGCACCAACCGGGGGGGGACAGGGGGTCGGGAGCAGTACTTC.

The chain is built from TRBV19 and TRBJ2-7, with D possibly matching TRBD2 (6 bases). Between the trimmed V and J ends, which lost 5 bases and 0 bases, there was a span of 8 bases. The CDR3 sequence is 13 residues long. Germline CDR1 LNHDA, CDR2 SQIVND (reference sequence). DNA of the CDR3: TGTGCCAGTAGTCTGGGGGGCTCCTACGAGCAGTACTTC. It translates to CASSLGGSYEQYF.

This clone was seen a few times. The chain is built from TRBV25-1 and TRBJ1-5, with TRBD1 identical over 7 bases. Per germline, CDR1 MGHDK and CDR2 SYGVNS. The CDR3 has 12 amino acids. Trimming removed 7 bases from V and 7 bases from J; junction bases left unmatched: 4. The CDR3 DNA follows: TGTGCCAGCATGAGGGACAGCCAGCCCCAGCATTTT. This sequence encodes CASMRDSQPQHF.

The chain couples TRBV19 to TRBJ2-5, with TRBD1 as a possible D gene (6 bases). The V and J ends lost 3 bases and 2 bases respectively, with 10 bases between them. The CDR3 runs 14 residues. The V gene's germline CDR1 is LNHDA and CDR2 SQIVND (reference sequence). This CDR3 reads CASSILDSQETQYF. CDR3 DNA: TGTGCCAGTAGTATTCTGGACAGTCAAGAGACCCAGTACTTC.

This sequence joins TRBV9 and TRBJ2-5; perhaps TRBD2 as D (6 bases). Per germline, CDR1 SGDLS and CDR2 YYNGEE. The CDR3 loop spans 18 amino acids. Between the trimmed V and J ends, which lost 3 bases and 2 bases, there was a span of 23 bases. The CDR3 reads CASSGARVREAKQETQYF. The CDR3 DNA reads TGTGCCAGCAGCGGGGCCCGCGTTAGGGAGGCGAAGCAAGAGACCCAGTACTTC.

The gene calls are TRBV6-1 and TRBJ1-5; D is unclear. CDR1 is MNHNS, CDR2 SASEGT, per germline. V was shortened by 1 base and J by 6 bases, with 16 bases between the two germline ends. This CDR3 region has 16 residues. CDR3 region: CASSEGNGMTGQPQHF. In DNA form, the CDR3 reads TGTGCCAGCAGTGAAGGAAACGGGATGACTGGTCAGCCCCAGCATTTT.

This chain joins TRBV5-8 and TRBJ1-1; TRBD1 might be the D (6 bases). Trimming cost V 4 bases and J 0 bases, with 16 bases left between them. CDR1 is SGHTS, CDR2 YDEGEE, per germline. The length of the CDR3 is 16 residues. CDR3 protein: CASSLRGGRMNTEAFF. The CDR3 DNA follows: TGTGCCAGCAGCCTTCGCGGGGGGCGAATGAACACTGAAGCTTTCTTT.

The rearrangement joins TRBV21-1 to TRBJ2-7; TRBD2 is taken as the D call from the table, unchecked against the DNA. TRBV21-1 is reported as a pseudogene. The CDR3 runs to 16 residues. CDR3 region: CASSKEGLAVPYEQYF. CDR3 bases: TGTGCCAGCAGCAAAGAAGGGCTAGCGGTCCCCTACGAGCAGTACTTC.

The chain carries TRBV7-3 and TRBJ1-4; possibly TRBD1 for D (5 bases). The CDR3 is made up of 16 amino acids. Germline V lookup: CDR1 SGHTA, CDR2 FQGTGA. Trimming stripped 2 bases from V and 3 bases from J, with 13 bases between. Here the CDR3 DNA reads TGTGCCAGCAGCTTACACAGGAGGAGGGCTAATGAAAAACTGTTTTTT. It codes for CASSLHRRRANEKLFF.

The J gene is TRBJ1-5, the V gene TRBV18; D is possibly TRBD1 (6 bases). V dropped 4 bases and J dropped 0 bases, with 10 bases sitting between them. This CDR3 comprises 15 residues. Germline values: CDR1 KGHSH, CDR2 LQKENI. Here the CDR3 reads CASSRDIYSNQPQHF. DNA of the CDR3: TGTGCCAGCTCACGGGACATTTATAGCAATCAGCCCCAGCATTTT.

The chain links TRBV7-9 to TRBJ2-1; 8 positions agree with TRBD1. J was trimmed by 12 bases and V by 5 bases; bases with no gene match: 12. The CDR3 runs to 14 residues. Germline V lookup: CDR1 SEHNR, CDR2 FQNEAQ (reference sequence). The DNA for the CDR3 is TGTGCCAGCAGCCCCCCGGGACAGGTTTTCTGGCAGTTCTTC. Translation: CASSPPGQVFWQFF.

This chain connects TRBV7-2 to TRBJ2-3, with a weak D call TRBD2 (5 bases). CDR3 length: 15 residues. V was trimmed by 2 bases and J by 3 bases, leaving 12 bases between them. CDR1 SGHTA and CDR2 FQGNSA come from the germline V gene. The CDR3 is CASSLRTGGTDTQYF. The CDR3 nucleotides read TGTGCCAGCAGCTTAAGGACGGGCGGGACAGATACGCAGTATTTT.

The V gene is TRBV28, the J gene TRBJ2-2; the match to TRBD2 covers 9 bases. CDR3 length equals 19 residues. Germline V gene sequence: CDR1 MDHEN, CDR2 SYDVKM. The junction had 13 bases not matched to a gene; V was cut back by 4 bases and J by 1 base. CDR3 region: CASSYIFLLAGKNTGELFF. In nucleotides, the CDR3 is TGTGCCAGCAGTTACATTTTTTTGCTAGCGGGAAAGAACACCGGGGAGCTGTTTTTT.